What follows are 10 T cell receptor beta chains derived from one specimen sequenced in a study of yellow fever vaccine responses in identical twins (dated by TCRdb to the late 2010s). Library method: RT-PCR. The instrument was an Illumina HiSeq 2500. The raw public data were reprocessed by TCRdb itself: fastp quality trimming at Q25, MiXCR clonotype calling, in-frame beta chains only. All rows with the same CDR3 protein become a single entry with the most common DNA and genes. The table for this sample lists thousands of distinct CDR3 sequences; roughly 80% of them were counted only once. Of the sample, approximately 5.1% falls within the top ten clones. The sample in question was T cells from blood (PBMCs), unsorted or a sorted subset (not recorded which), obtained before or after yellow fever vaccination (not recorded which). The receptor set was obtained from a woman aged 18-35 years who received the yellow fever vaccine. Donor details come from another sample of the same person, matched by shared clones.

The chain joins TRBV4-2 to TRBJ2-7; maybe TRBD2 (6 bases). The germline CDR1 and CDR2 sequences are LGHNA and YNFKEQ. The V end lost 0 bases, the J end lost 5 bases, and 17 bases lay between the germline ends. The CDR3 has 16 residues. CDR3 bases: TGTGCCAGCAGCCAAGATAGAGGGGACTTTCATGACGAGCAGTACTTC. This gives the protein CASSQDRGDFHDEQYF.

This chain joins TRBV12-3 or TRBV12-4 and TRBJ2-7, with D hard to call. Between the trimmed V and J ends, which lost 5 bases and 2 bases, there was a span of 7 bases. This CDR3 is 12 amino acids long. In nucleotides, the CDR3 is TGTGCCAGCAGTCGACGGGCCTACGAGCAGTACTTC. Amino acid sequence: CASSRRAYEQYF.

V usage is TRBV4-1 and J usage is TRBJ2-7, with a tentative D call TRBD1 (6 bases). V lost 2 bases, J lost 2 bases, and 10 bases lay in between. Germline-derived CDR1 and CDR2 are MGHRA and YSYEKL. The CDR3 has 14 amino acids. DNA of the CDR3: TGCGCCAGCAGCCAAACGGACAGTGCCTACGAGCAGTACTTC. It codes for CASSQTDSAYEQYF.

The J gene is TRBJ2-3, the V gene TRBV11-2; tentative D call: TRBD2 (5 bases). CDR1 and CDR2 (germline): SGHAT, FQNNGV. Trimming took off 5 bases at V and 1 base at J, with 16 bases between the two ends. This CDR3 is built from 16 residues. CDR3 amino acids: CASSPLWGEGTDTQYF. DNA of the CDR3: TGTGCCAGCAGCCCACTTTGGGGAGAGGGCACAGATACGCAGTATTTT.

In this sample, this clonotype turned up once. The genes are TRBV4-3 and TRBJ2-7; D perhaps matches TRBD2 (6 bases). Trimming pared 1 base from V and 5 bases from J, leaving 9 bases between. Looked up from germline, CDR1 is LGHNA and CDR2 is YSLEER. This CDR3 has 13 residues. The CDR3 reads CASSQGWGDEQYF. CDR3 nucleotides: TGCGCCAGCAGCCAAGGGTGGGGGGACGAGCAGTACTTC.

The chain employs TRBV5-1 and TRBJ1-2; tentative D call: TRBD1 (6 bases). The CDR3 runs 13 residues. Trimming removed 3 bases from V and 4 bases from J, with 10 bases in between. From germline, CDR1 is SGHRS and CDR2 YFSETQ. Here the CDR3 reads CASSWDKSYGYTF. The CDR3 DNA reads as TGCGCCAGCAGCTGGGACAAATCCTATGGCTACACCTTC. Full variable domain (rest looked up from reference TRBV5-1 and TRBJ1-2): KAGVTQTPRYLIKTRGQQVTLSCSPISGHRSVSWYQQTPGQGLQFLFEYFSETQRNKGNFPGRFSGRQFSNSRSEMNVSTLELGDSALYLCASSWDKSYGYTFGSGTRLTVV.

This chain joins TRBV6-1 and TRBJ2-1; possible D gene TRBD2, 6 bases. This CDR3 contains 12 residues. The V end lost 8 bases, the J end lost 6 bases, and 11 bases lay between the germline ends. Germline V gene data show CDR1 as MNHNS and CDR2 as SASEGT. This CDR3 reads CASGGLFNEQFF. The CDR3 region has the DNA TGTGCCAGCGGGGGACTTTTCAATGAGCAGTTCTTC.

This clonotype turned up a few times. This chain uses TRBV6-1 with TRBJ1-1, with D hard to call. Trimming took off 6 bases at V and 2 bases at J, with 7 bases between the two ends. Germline values: CDR1 MNHNS, CDR2 SASEGT. This CDR3 region has 12 residues. The CDR3 is CASRADNTEAFF. In nucleotides, the CDR3 is TGTGCCAGCAGGGCCGATAACACTGAAGCTTTCTTT.

The genes are TRBV11-1 and TRBJ2-7, with TRBD1 identical over 8 bases. This CDR3 has 13 amino acids. The germline gives CDR1 SGHAT, CDR2 FQDESV (reference sequence). V trimming: 5 bases; J trimming: 5 bases; junction bases outside the gene matches: 5. DNA for the CDR3: TGTGCCAGCAGCGTGACAGGGGACCACGAGCAGTACTTC. This codes for CASSVTGDHEQYF.

The genes are TRBV29-1 and TRBJ2-7, with 11 bases that match TRBD2. V dropped 5 bases and J dropped 0; count of bases not matched to a gene: 3. Per germline, CDR1 SQVTM and CDR2 ANQGSEA. This CDR3 comprises 14 residues. CDR3 residues: CSVPSGGSSYEQYF. The CDR3 nucleotides are TGCAGCGTTCCTAGCGGGGGGTCCTCCTACGAGCAGTACTTC.